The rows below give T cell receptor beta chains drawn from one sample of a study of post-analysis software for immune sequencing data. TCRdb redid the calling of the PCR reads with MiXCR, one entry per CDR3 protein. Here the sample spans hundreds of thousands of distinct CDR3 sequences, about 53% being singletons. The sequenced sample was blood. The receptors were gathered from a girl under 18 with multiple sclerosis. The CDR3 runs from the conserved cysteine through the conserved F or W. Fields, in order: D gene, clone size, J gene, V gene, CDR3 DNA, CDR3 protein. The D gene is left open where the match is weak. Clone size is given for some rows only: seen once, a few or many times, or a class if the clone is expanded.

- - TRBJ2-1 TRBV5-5 TGTGCCAGCAGCGGGGGGCCGCCAGGAACCTACAATGAGCAGTTCTTC CASSGGPPGTYNEQFF
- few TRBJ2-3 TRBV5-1 TGCGCCAGCAGCCAGACAGGCCCATGGGATACGCAGTATTTT CASSQTGPWDTQYF
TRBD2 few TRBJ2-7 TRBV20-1 TGCAGTGCCGGGGGGGAGATTGAGTACGAGCAGTACTTC CSAGGEIEYEQYF
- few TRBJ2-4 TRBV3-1 TGTGCCAGCAGCCACCCTGGGTCGGGCATTCAGTACTTC CASSHPGSGIQYF
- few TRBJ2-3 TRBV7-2 TGTGCCAGCAGCCAATCTCTTGCACAGATCCCGCAGTATTTT CASSQSLAQIPQYF
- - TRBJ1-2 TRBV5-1 TGCGCCAGCAGCTTGGGGGCCCAGAGTGGCTATGGCTACACCTTC CASSLGAQSGYGYTF
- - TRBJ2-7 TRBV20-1 TGCAGGGCCAACAAGGGACTTTACGAGCAGTACTTC CRANKGLYEQYF
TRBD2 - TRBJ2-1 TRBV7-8 TGTGCCAGCAGCGCCGGGACTAGCGGGAGTTCTGAGCAGTTCTTC CASSAGTSGSSEQFF
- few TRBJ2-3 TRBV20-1 TGCAGTGCTAGACCCCGTTCAGATACGCAGTATTTT CSARPRSDTQYF
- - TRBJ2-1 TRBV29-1 TGCAGCGTTCGCGGATCCGGGGTCGGTTCCTACAATGAGCAGTTCTTC CSVRGSGVGSYNEQFF
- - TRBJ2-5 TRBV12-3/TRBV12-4 TGTGCCAGCAAACCGATGGGGCGGAGTGGGGAGACCCAGTACTTC CASKPMGRSGETQYF
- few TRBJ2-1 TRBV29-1 TGCAGCGTTGACGGCGAAGAGAGCTACAATGAGCAGTTCTTC CSVDGEESYNEQFF
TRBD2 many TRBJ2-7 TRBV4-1 TGCGCCAGCAGCCCCGGGACTAGCAGCTACGAGCAGTACTTC CASSPGTSSYEQYF
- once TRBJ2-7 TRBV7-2 TGTGCCAGCAGACTCGGACTCGAAGCGCGGCACGAGCAGTACTTC CASRLGLEARHEQYF
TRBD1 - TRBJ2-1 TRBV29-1 TGCAGCGTTGCCCAACCGGGACAGAGGATCAATGAGCAGTTCTTC CSVAQPGQRINEQFF
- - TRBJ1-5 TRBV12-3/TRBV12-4 TGTGCCAGCAGTTTAGGGGCGACAGGCCCGAATCAGCCCCAGCATTTT CASSLGATGPNQPQHF
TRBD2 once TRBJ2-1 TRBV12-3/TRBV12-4 TGTGCCAGCAGCCCTTATAGCGGGGTGAGCTCCTACAATGAGCAGTTCTTC CASSPYSGVSSYNEQFF
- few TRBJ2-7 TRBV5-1 TGCGCCAGCAGCTTTGCGGGGTTCGAGCAGTACTTC CASSFAGFEQYF
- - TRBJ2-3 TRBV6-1 TGTGCCAGCAGAGACTCAGGTAGCACAGATACGCAGTATTTT CASRDSGSTDTQYF
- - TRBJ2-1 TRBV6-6 TGTGCCAGCAGTGTTTCACAGGGAAGGTACAATGAGCAGTTCTTC CASSVSQGRYNEQFF
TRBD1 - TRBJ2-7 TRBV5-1 TGCGCCAGCAGCTTGGCCTCCGGACAGGGGGCTAGCGAGCAGTACTTC CASSLASGQGASEQYF
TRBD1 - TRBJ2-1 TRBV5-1 TGCGCCAGCAGCTTGGGGGACAGGGGAACCTACAATGAGCAGTTCTTC CASSLGDRGTYNEQFF
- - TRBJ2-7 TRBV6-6 TGTGCCAGCAGTTACTCGGGCACCTTGCGCCCCTACGAGCAGTACTTC CASSYSGTLRPYEQYF
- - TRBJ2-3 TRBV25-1 TGTGCCAGCAGTAATAGGTGGAAGGCCACAGATACGCAGTATTTT CASSNRWKATDTQYF
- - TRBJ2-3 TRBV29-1 TGCAGCGTCAGGGGACACCGCACAGATACGCAGTATTTT CSVRGHRTDTQYF
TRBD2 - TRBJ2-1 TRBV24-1 TGTGCCACCAGTGACCCTCACGGGAGGGCCACCAATGAGCAGTTCTTC CATSDPHGRATNEQFF
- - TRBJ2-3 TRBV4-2 TGTGCCAGCAGCCTTATCCCGGGACGAGATGTCCCAGATACGCAGTATTTT CASSLIPGRDVPDTQYF
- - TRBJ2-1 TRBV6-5 TGTGCCAGCAGTTACTCGAGCCCCTTGGGAGGTGAGCAGTTCTTC CASSYSSPLGGEQFF
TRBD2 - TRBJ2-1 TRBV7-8 TGTGCCAGCAGCTCACTCATCGGGCTAGCGGACAATGAGCAGTTCTTC CASSSLIGLADNEQFF
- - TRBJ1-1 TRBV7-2 TGTGCCAGCCGGCAGGGAGGGAACACTGAAGCTTTCTTT CASRQGGNTEAFF
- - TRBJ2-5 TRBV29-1 TGCAGCGTTGAGGCGCGACAAGAGACCCAGTACTTC CSVEARQETQYF
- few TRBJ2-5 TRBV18 TGTGCCAGCTCACCACCGCTGGAAGAGACCCAGTACTTC CASSPPLEETQYF
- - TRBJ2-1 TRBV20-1 TGCAGTGCTAGAGATTATTTTTCGGGCAATGAGCAGTTCTTC CSARDYFSGNEQFF
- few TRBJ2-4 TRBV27 TGTGCCAGCGCCCAGGGTCCAGAGCAGTACTTC CASAQGPEQYF
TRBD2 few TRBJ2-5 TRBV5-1 TGCGCCAGCAGCCTGGGGGACTATCAAGAGACCCAGTACTTC CASSLGDYQETQYF
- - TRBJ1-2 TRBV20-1 TGCAGTGCTAAAGCGAGGGGGGACTACTATGGCTACACCTTC CSAKARGDYYGYTF
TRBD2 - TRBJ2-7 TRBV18 TGTGCCAGCTCAAATAGCGGGGGGGTCGAATCCTACGAGCAGTACTTC CASSNSGGVESYEQYF
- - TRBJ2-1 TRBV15 TGTACCACCAGCAGAGAAGACCCCACCCTCGTAAATGAGCAGTTCTTC CTTSREDPTLVNEQFF
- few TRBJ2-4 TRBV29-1 TGCAGCGTCGCCCCCTCGGGCATTCAGTACTTC CSVAPSGIQYF
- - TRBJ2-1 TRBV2 TGTGCCAGCAGACCAGACCGGAGCTCCTACAATGAGCAGTTCTTC CASRPDRSSYNEQFF
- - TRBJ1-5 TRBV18 TGTGCCAGCTCACCTGGGTCGGGGATTAGCAATCAGCCCCAGCATTTT CASSPGSGISNQPQHF
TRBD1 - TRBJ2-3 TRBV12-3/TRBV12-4 TGTGCCACATTACGGACAGGCCGCACAGATACGCAGTATTTT CATLRTGRTDTQYF
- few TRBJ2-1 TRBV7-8 TGTGCCAGCAGCTCCCGGGGAAAGCGGGACAGCAATGAGCAGTTCTTC CASSSRGKRDSNEQFF
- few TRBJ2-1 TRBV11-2 TGTGCCAGCAGCTTAGAGGGACCCAGCTCCTACAATGAGCAGTTCTTC CASSLEGPSSYNEQFF
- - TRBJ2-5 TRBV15 TGTGCCACCAGCGCGGGACGAGTCGTGAAGACCCAGTACTTC CATSAGRVVKTQYF
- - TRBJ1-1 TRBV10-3 TGTGCCATCAGTGCTGGCACTGAAGCTTTCTTT CAISAGTEAFF
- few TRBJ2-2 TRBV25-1 TGTGCCAGCAGTTCGAGGGGGAACACCGGGGAGCTGTTTTTT CASSSRGNTGELFF
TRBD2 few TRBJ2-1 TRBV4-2 TGTGCCAGCAGCCAAGATTTGGTTAGCGGGAGGGAAAATGAGCAGTTCTTC CASSQDLVSGRENEQFF
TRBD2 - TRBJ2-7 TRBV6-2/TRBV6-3 TGTGCCAGCAGTTACTCGACTAGCGGGACCCCCTACGAGCAGTACTTC CASSYSTSGTPYEQYF
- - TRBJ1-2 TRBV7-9 TGTGCCAGCAGCAGTAAGGCCAACTATGGCTACACCTTC CASSSKANYGYTF
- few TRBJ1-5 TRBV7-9 TGTGCCAGCAGCTCAGGACAGCCCAATAGCAATCAGCCCCAGCATTTT CASSSGQPNSNQPQHF
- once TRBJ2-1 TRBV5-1 TGCACCAGCAGCTTGGGCCCGTGGACTACCTACAATGAGCAGTTCTTC CTSSLGPWTTYNEQFF
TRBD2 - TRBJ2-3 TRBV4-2 TGTGCCAGCAGCCAACTACTAGCGGGAGGTGGCACAGATACGCAGTATTTT CASSQLLAGGGTDTQYF
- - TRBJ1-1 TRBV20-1 TGCAGTGCTAGAGTCGGGGCGTATCACACTGAAGCTTTCTTT CSARVGAYHTEAFF
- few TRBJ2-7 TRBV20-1 TGCAGTGTTACGGGGGGCGTGCGCGAGCAGTACTTC CSVTGGVREQYF
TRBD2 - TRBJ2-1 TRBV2 TGTGCCAGCAACCCAGCGGGAGATCCGGATGAGCAGTTCTTC CASNPAGDPDEQFF
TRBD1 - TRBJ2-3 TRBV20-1 TGCAGTGCACGTGGGGACAGGAGGGCAGATACGCAGTATTTT CSARGDRRADTQYF